This T cell receptor beta chain derives from a study of radiotherapy plus CTLA-4 blockade in lung cancer. Study overall: Objective responses were observed in 18% of patients, and disease control was achieved by about 30%.

Using immunoSEQ multiplex PCR, the repertoire was profiled, and TCRdb retains in-frame clones only, with some absent. The sample records roughly 75,000 clones, more than 60% being singletons. In the case of this clone: Its antigen is still unknown.

With ipilimumab providing CTLA-4 blockade, focal radiation was administered to patients who had chemo-refractory metastatic non-small-cell lung cancer. The CDR3 extends over 13 amino acids. Trimming pared 4 bases from V and 4 bases from J, leaving 10 bases between. Germline CDR1 reads SNHLY; CDR2 reads FYNNEI. Study-wide points: Among blood TCR repertoires after radiotherapy plus ipilimumab, tumor-derived clones expanded.

The specimen was peripheral blood, collected from a patient treated with radiotherapy plus ipilimumab. The chain employs TRBV2 and TRBJ1-2; D gene unclear. The receptor's source is a human donor with non-small cell lung cancer whose response to radiotherapy plus ipilimumab could not be evaluated. Some clones in this sample may be carry-over from other donors' samples. CDR3 nucleotides: TGTGCCAGCAGTGCAGCCGAGGGCTATGGCTACACCTTC. The encoded protein is CASSAAEGYGYTF.